This TCR beta chain was captured in a study of vaccination and CD4 T cells after COVID-19. At the level of the study: Collection of post-vaccine samples followed dose two by a median 72 days, spanning a range of 14 to 241. Cells received overlapping spike peptides from SARS-CoV-2, HCoV-NL63, HCoV-OC43 and HCoV-229E as stimulation.

CD4+ T cells that had been cultured provided DNA sequenced with the Oncomine TCR Beta short-read assay. Genomic DNA extraction was carried out from cultured CD4+ T cells. TCRdb re-derived calls from the PCR reads in MiXCR, one entry per CDR3 protein. The sample shows 8,500 to 14,000 distinct CDR3 sequences, about 56% of them seen only once. Germline CDR1 is MNHNS and CDR2 is SASEGT. V trimming: 6 bases; J trimming: 2 bases; junction bases outside the gene matches: 9. The CDR3 consists of 16 residues. The treatment: approximately nine-day PBMC culture with coronavirus spike peptide pools or control peptides (ViraFEST assay). Comment on this clonotype: Its antigen is as yet unknown.

The source of this sequence is a human donor who had recovered from COVID-19. Sequencing was done on a sample of CD4+ T cells from blood, cultured in vitro. This chain links TRBV6-1 with TRBJ2-7; 11 nucleotides match TRBD2. CDR3 region: CASRHRGTSGTYEQYF. CDR3 in DNA: TGTGCCAGCAGACATCGCGGGACTAGCGGCACCTACGAGCAGTACTTC.